This entry features one T cell receptor beta chain sequence. Its antigen is undetermined. Primers used in a second PCR of roughly 7 to 12 cycles were a sample-barcoded 5' primer and a J-beta primer mix. In TCRdb, the 5' RACE reads were re-called with MiXCR into one record per CDR3 protein. The sample has under 2,000,000 distinct CDR3 sequences, roughly 52% seen once. The data derive from a study of blood T cells in healthy people across ages. In terms of origin and age, donors were healthy Caucasian individuals from Russia aged roughly 6 to 95. Study-wide points: When set beside aged donors, long-lived donors presented more naive CD4+ cells and higher diversity.

The clonotype was recovered from a middle-aged woman in good health. Sequencing was carried out using blood.

The CDR3 bases are TGCGCCAGCAGCCAAGCCTTTATATGGGTTTCTGGGGCCAACGTCCTGACTTTC. Its protein product is CASSQAFIWVSGANVLTF. This chain uses TRBV4-3 with TRBJ2-6; D call uncertain. Between the trimmed V and J ends, which lost 1 base and 1 base, there was a span of 14 bases. The CDR3 loop spans 18 amino acids. Germline loops: CDR1 LGHNA, CDR2 YSLEER.